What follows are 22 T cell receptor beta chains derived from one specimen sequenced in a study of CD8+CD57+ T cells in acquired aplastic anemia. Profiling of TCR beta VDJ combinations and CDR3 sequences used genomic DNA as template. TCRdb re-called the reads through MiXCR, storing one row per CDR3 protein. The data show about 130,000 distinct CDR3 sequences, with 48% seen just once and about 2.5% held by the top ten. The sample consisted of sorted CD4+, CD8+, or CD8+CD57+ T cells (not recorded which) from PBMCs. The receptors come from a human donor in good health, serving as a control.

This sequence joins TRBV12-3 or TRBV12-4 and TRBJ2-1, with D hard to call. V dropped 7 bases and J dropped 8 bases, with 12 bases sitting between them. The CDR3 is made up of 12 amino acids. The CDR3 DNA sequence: TGTGCCAGCACCGCGCGAGGCGATGAGCAGTTCTTC. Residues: CASTARGDEQFF.

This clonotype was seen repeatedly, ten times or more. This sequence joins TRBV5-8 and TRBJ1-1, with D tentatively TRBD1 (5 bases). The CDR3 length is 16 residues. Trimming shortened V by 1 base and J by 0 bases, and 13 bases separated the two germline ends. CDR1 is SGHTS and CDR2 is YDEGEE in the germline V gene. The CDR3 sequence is CASSLPTRGLNTEAFF. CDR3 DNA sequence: TGTGCCAGCAGCTTGCCGACACGGGGCCTGAACACTGAAGCTTTCTTT.

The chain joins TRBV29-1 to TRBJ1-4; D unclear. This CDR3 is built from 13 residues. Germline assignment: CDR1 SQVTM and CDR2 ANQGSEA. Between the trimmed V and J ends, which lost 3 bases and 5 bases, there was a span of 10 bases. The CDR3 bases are TGCAGCGTTGAGGAAGACGGGAATGAAAAACTGTTTTTT. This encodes CSVEEDGNEKLFF.

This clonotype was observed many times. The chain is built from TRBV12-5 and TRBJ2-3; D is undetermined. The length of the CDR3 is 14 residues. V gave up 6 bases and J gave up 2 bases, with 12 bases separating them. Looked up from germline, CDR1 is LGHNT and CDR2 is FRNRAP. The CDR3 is CASGPLPHTDTQYF. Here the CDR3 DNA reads TGTGCTAGTGGCCCTCTCCCCCACACAGATACGCAGTATTTT.

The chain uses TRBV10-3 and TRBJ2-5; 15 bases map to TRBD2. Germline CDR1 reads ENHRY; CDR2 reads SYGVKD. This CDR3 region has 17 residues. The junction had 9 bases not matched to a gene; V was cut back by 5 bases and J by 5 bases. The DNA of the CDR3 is TGTGCCATCAGTTCCGGGACTAGCGGGGGGTCGAGGGAGACCCAGTACTTC. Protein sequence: CAISSGTSGGSRETQYF.

The CDR3 region has the DNA TGCAGTGCTAGGGCTAGCGGGGGGGATTTGACAGATACGCAGTATTTT. Translation gives CSARASGGDLTDTQYF. The V gene is TRBV20-1, the J gene TRBJ2-3, with 12 bases fitting TRBD2. Germline V gene lookup returns CDR1 DFQATT and CDR2 SNEGSKA (reference sequence). This CDR3 region has 16 residues. The ends lost 3 bases at V and 3 bases at J; junction bases unmatched: 7.

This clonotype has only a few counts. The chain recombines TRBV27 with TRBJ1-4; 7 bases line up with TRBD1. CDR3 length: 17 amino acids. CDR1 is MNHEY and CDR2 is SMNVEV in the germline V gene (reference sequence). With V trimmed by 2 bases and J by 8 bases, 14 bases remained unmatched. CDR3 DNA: TGTGCCAGCAGTTTAGACGTCCCCAACAGGGGTGGAGAAAAACTGTTTTTT. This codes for CASSLDVPNRGGEKLFF.

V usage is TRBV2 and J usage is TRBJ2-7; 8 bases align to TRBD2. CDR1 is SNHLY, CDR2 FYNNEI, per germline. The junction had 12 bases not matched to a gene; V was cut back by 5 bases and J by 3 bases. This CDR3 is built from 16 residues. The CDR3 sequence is CASSLRGGQVGYEQYF. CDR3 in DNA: TGTGCCAGCAGTTTACGCGGGGGGCAGGTTGGCTACGAGCAGTACTTC.

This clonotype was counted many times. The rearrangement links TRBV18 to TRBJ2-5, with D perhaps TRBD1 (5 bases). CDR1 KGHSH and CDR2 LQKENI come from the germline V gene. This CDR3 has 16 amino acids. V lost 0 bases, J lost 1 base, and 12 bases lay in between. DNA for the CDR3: TGTGCCAGCTCACCACCGCGCCAGGGCGTCCAAGAGACCCAGTACTTC. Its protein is CASSPPRQGVQETQYF.

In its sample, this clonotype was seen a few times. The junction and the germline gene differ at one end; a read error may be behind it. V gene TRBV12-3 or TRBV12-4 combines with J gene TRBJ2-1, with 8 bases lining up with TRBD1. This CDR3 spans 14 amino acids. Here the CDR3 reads CASSLILAQGAKIF. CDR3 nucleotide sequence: TGTGCCAGCAGTTTAATATTGGCGCAGGGGGCTAAAATCTTC.

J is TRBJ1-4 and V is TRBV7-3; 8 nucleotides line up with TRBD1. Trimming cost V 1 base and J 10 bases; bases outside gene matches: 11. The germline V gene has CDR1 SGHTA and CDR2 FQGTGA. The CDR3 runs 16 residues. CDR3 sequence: CASSLSEDRVSGKLFF. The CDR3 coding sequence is TGTGCCAGCAGCTTAAGCGAGGACAGGGTCTCAGGAAAACTGTTTTTT. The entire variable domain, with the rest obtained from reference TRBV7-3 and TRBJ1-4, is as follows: GAGVSQTPSNKVTEKGKYVELRCDPISGHTALYWYRQSLGQGPEFLIYFQGTGAADDSGLPNDRFFAVRPEGSVSTLKIQRTERGDSAVYLCASSLSEDRVSGKLFFGSGTQLSVL.

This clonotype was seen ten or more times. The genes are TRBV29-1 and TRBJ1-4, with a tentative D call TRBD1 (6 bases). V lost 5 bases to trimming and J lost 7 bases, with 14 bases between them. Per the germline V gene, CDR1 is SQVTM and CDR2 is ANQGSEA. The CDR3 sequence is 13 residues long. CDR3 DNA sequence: TGCAGCGTTTTCAGCTCCAGGGGTGAAAAACTGTTTTTT. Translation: CSVFSSRGEKLFF.

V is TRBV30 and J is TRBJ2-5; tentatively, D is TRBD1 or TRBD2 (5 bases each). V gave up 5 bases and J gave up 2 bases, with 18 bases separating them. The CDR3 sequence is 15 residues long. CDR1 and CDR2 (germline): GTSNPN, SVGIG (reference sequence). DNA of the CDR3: TGTGCCTGGGGGGACCGCACAGCCATTCAAGAGACCCAGTACTTC. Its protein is CAWGDRTAIQETQYF. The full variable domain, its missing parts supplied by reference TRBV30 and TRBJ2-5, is SQTIHQWPATLVQPVGSPLSLECTVEGTSNPNLYWYRQAAGRGLQLLFYSVGIGQISSEVPQNLSASRPQDRQFILSSKKLLLSDSGFYLCAWGDRTAIQETQYFGPGTRLLVL.

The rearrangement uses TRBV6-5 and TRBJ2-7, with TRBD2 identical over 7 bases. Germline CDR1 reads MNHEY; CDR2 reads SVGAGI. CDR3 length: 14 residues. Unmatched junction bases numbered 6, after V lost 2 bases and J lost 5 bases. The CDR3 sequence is CASSYGREWDEQYF. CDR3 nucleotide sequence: TGTGCCAGCAGTTACGGGCGGGAGTGGGACGAGCAGTACTTC.

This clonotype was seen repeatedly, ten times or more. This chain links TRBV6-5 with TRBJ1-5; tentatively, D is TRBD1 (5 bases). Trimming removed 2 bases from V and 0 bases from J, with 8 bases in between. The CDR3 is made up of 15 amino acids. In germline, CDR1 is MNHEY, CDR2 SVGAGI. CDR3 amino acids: CASSYPTDSNQPQHF. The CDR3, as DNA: TGTGCCAGCAGTTACCCGACAGATAGCAATCAGCCCCAGCATTTT.

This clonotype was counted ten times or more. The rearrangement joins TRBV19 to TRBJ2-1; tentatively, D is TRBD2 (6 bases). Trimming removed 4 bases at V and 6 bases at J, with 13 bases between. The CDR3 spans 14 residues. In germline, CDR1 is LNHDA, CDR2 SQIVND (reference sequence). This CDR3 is CASSTRDASNEQFF. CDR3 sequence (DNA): TGTGCCAGTAGTACGCGGGACGCAAGCAATGAGCAGTTCTTC.

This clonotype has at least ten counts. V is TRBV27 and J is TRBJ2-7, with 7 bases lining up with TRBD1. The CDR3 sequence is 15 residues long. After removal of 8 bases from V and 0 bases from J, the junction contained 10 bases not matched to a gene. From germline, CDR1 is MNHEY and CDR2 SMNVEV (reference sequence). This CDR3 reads CASGMPRTGSYEQYF. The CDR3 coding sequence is TGTGCCAGCGGCATGCCCCGGACAGGCTCCTACGAGCAGTACTTC.

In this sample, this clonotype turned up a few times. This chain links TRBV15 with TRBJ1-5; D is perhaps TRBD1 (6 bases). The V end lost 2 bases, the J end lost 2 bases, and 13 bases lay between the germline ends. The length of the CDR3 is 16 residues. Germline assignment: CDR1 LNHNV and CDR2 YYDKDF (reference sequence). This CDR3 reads CATSRFDRIRNQPQHF. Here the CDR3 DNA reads TGTGCCACCAGCAGATTTGACAGGATCCGCAATCAGCCCCAGCATTTT.

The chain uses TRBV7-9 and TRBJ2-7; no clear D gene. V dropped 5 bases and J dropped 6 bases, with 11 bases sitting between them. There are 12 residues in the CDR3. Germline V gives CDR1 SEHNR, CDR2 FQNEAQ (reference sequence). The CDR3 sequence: CASSPSGREQYF. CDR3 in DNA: TGTGCCAGCAGCCCCAGTGGGCGCGAGCAGTACTTC.

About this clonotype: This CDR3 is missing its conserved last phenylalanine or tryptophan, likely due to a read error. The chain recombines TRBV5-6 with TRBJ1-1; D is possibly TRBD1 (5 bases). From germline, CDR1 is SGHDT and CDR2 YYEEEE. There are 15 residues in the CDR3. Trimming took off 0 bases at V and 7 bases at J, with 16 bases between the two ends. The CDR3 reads CASSLAPRQLSEAFV. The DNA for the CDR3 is TGTGCCAGCAGCTTGGCACCACGACAGTTGAGTGAAGCTTTCGTT.

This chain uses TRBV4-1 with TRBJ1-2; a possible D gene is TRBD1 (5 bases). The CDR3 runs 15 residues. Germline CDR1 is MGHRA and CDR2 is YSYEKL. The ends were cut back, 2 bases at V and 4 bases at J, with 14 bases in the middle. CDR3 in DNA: TGCGCCAGCAGCCAATCCAGGGAGGAGGGCTATGGCTACACCTTC. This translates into CASSQSREEGYGYTF.

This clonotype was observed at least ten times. The CDR3 is CASSLGEGDEAFF. CDR3 nucleotide sequence: TGTGCCAGCTCACTTGGGGAGGGGGACGAAGCTTTCTTT. The chain joins TRBV18 to TRBJ1-1, with a tentative D call TRBD1 (6 bases). The CDR3 has 13 amino acids. Germline V gives CDR1 KGHSH, CDR2 LQKENI. Trimming pared 4 bases from V and 8 bases from J, leaving 14 bases between.